A selection of T cell receptor beta chains follows, all from one sample in a study of cytomegalovirus exposure and HLA in healthy donors. Clones were sequenced by immunoSEQ multiplex PCR, and TCRdb holds only the in-frame ones, with some missing. In the table there are fewer than 200,000 clones, roughly two thirds of which are singletons. Sequencing was carried out using PBMCs. Receptor source: a woman aged 18-29 years in good health and CMV-seropositive. Both conserved end residues are part of each CDR3. Fields, in order: V gene, D gene, J gene, clone size, CDR3 protein, CDR3 DNA. A D gene is named only where the DNA matches it firmly. Not all rows give a size; the values are once, few, many and, for expanded clones, a class.

v_call: TRBV6-5
d_call: TRBD1
j_call: TRBJ1-1
clone_size: -
cdr3_aa: CASRGQGGYAEAFF
cdr3_nt: TGTGCCAGCAGGGGACAGGGAGGTTACGCTGAAGCTTTCTTT

v_call: TRBV5-6
d_call: TRBD1
j_call: TRBJ1-1
clone_size: -
cdr3_aa: CASSFGTGGGEGVGKAFF
cdr3_nt: TGTGCCAGCAGCTTCGGGACAGGGGGCGGGGAGGGAGTTGGAAAAGCTTTCTTT

v_call: TRBV11-1
d_call: -
j_call: TRBJ1-4
clone_size: -
cdr3_aa: CASSLSENEKLFF
cdr3_nt: TGTGCCAGCAGCTTGAGCGAGAATGAAAAACTGTTTTTT

v_call: TRBV6-6
d_call: TRBD1
j_call: TRBJ1-3
clone_size: -
cdr3_aa: CASSPGQGAAGNTIYF
cdr3_nt: TGTGCCAGCAGCCCCGGACAGGGGGCGGCTGGAAACACCATATATTTT

v_call: TRBV6-1
d_call: -
j_call: TRBJ1-1
clone_size: once
cdr3_aa: CASTVGSNTEAFF
cdr3_nt: TGTGCCAGCACTGTGGGCAGTAACACTGAAGCTTTCTTT

v_call: TRBV9
d_call: TRBD1
j_call: TRBJ2-3
clone_size: -
cdr3_aa: CASSARTGATDTQYF
cdr3_nt: TGTGCCAGCAGCGCACGAACAGGGGCCACAGATACGCAGTATTTT

v_call: TRBV20-1
d_call: TRBD1
j_call: TRBJ2-1
clone_size: -
cdr3_aa: CSARKQGEQFF
cdr3_nt: TGCAGTGCTAGAAAACAGGGGGAGCAGTTCTTC

v_call: TRBV19
d_call: -
j_call: TRBJ2-7
clone_size: few
cdr3_aa: CASSIGRSYEQYF
cdr3_nt: TGTGCCAGTAGTATCGGGAGATCCTACGAGCAGTACTTC

v_call: TRBV10-3
d_call: -
j_call: TRBJ2-7
clone_size: -
cdr3_aa: CAISELYEQYF
cdr3_nt: TGTGCCATCAGTGAGCTCTACGAGCAGTACTTC

v_call: TRBV5-1
d_call: -
j_call: TRBJ1-2
clone_size: -
cdr3_aa: CASSGSNYGYTF
cdr3_nt: TGCGCCAGCAGCGGCAGTAACTATGGCTACACCTTC

v_call: TRBV18
d_call: TRBD1
j_call: TRBJ1-1
clone_size: -
cdr3_aa: CASSPGQDAEAFF
cdr3_nt: TGTGCCAGCTCACCGGGACAGGACGCTGAAGCTTTCTTT

v_call: TRBV5-8
d_call: TRBD1
j_call: TRBJ2-1
clone_size: -
cdr3_aa: CASSSGTGIYNEQFF
cdr3_nt: TGTGCCAGCAGCTCCGGGACAGGGATTTACAATGAGCAGTTCTTC

v_call: TRBV27
d_call: TRBD1
j_call: TRBJ1-4
clone_size: -
cdr3_aa: CAAGGGYNEKLFF
cdr3_nt: TGTGCCGCCGGAGGGGGCTATAATGAAAAACTGTTTTTT

v_call: TRBV13
d_call: -
j_call: TRBJ1-1
clone_size: once
cdr3_aa: CASSSIREGNTEAFF
cdr3_nt: TGTGCCAGCAGCTCGATTCGGGAGGGGAACACTGAAGCTTTCTTT

v_call: TRBV7-9
d_call: -
j_call: TRBJ2-7
clone_size: -
cdr3_aa: CASSSGVLPYEQYF
cdr3_nt: TGTGCCAGCAGCTCGGGGGTATTGCCCTACGAGCAGTACTTC

v_call: TRBV5-4
d_call: TRBD1
j_call: TRBJ2-5
clone_size: -
cdr3_aa: CASSAGQGQETQYF
cdr3_nt: TGTGCCAGCAGCGCGGGACAGGGCCAAGAGACCCAGTACTTC

v_call: TRBV4-1
d_call: TRBD1
j_call: TRBJ1-3
clone_size: few
cdr3_aa: CASSQMTGSGNTIYF
cdr3_nt: TGCGCCAGCAGCCAAATGACAGGGTCTGGAAACACCATATATTTT

v_call: TRBV27
d_call: TRBD1
j_call: TRBJ1-6
clone_size: -
cdr3_aa: CASSSGQGSNSPLHF
cdr3_nt: TGTGCCAGCAGTTCGGGACAGGGATCGAATTCACCCCTCCACTTT

v_call: TRBV20-1
d_call: -
j_call: TRBJ2-7
clone_size: -
cdr3_aa: CSVGSSYEQYF
cdr3_nt: TGCAGTGTTGGGAGTTCCTACGAGCAGTACTTC

v_call: TRBV5-1
d_call: TRBD1
j_call: TRBJ1-2
clone_size: -
cdr3_aa: CASSLSTGERYGYTF
cdr3_nt: TGCGCCAGCAGCTTGTCGACAGGGGAACGATATGGCTACACCTTC

v_call: TRBV14
d_call: -
j_call: TRBJ1-6
clone_size: -
cdr3_aa: CASRPGPRGPSIYSPLHF
cdr3_nt: TGTGCCAGCAGACCGGGCCCCCGAGGGCCATCGATTTATTCACCCCTCCACTTT

v_call: TRBV29-1
d_call: -
j_call: TRBJ1-2
clone_size: -
cdr3_aa: CSVEVGQAAGYGYTF
cdr3_nt: TGCAGCGTTGAAGTGGGGCAGGCAGCGGGGTATGGCTACACCTTC

v_call: TRBV7-9
d_call: -
j_call: TRBJ1-1
clone_size: -
cdr3_aa: CASSLVPTEAFF
cdr3_nt: TGTGCCAGCAGCTTAGTCCCTACTGAAGCTTTCTTT

v_call: TRBV5-8
d_call: TRBD1
j_call: TRBJ2-7
clone_size: -
cdr3_aa: CASSLAGTGTYEQYF
cdr3_nt: TGTGCCAGCAGCTTGGCGGGGACAGGGACCTACGAGCAGTACTTC

v_call: TRBV30
d_call: -
j_call: TRBJ1-5
clone_size: -
cdr3_aa: CAWSVRVGQPQHF
cdr3_nt: TGTGCCTGGAGTGTACGGGTGGGTCAGCCCCAGCATTTT

v_call: TRBV14
d_call: TRBD1
j_call: TRBJ2-3
clone_size: -
cdr3_aa: CASSQPGQSRTDTQYF
cdr3_nt: TGTGCCAGCAGCCAACCGGGACAGAGTCGCACAGATACGCAGTATTTT

v_call: TRBV7-8
d_call: -
j_call: TRBJ1-1
clone_size: -
cdr3_aa: CASSLIPDTEAFF
cdr3_nt: TGTGCCAGCAGCTTAATACCAGACACTGAAGCTTTCTTT

v_call: TRBV18
d_call: -
j_call: TRBJ2-6
clone_size: once
cdr3_aa: CASSPDFSGANVLTF
cdr3_nt: TGTGCCAGCTCCCCCGACTTCTCTGGGGCCAACGTCCTGACTTTC

v_call: TRBV5-4
d_call: TRBD1
j_call: TRBJ1-3
clone_size: few
cdr3_aa: CASSFSGTGGNHAGNTIYF
cdr3_nt: TGTGCCAGCAGCTTTTCCGGGACAGGGGGCAACCATGCTGGAAACACCATATATTTT

v_call: TRBV5-1
d_call: -
j_call: TRBJ1-4
clone_size: -
cdr3_aa: CASSLPGHPDGATNEKLFF
cdr3_nt: TGCGCCAGCAGCCTTCCGGGACACCCAGACGGTGCAACTAATGAAAAACTGTTTTTT

v_call: TRBV6-1
d_call: -
j_call: TRBJ2-7
clone_size: -
cdr3_aa: CASSDGYEQYF
cdr3_nt: TGTGCCAGCAGTGACGGTTACGAGCAGTACTTC

v_call: TRBV28
d_call: TRBD1
j_call: TRBJ2-2
clone_size: -
cdr3_aa: CASSVQGARTGELFF
cdr3_nt: TGTGCCAGCAGTGTACAGGGGGCGCGCACCGGGGAGCTGTTTTTT

v_call: TRBV18
d_call: -
j_call: TRBJ2-7
clone_size: -
cdr3_aa: CASSPSRGFSYEQYF
cdr3_nt: TGTGCCAGCTCACCCTCGCGGGGATTCTCCTACGAGCAGTACTTC

v_call: TRBV30
d_call: TRBD2
j_call: TRBJ2-3
clone_size: -
cdr3_aa: CAWTSGGGLSTDTQYF
cdr3_nt: TGTGCCTGGACTAGCGGGGGGGGCCTTAGCACAGATACGCAGTATTTT

v_call: TRBV18
d_call: -
j_call: TRBJ1-6
clone_size: -
cdr3_aa: CASSPNGENTLHF
cdr3_nt: TGTGCCAGCTCCCCGAACGGGGAAAACACCCTCCACTTT

v_call: TRBV9
d_call: -
j_call: TRBJ1-2
clone_size: -
cdr3_aa: CASSVDLRGANGYTF
cdr3_nt: TGTGCCAGCAGCGTAGACCTGAGAGGTGCAAATGGCTACACCTTC

v_call: TRBV6-5
d_call: -
j_call: TRBJ2-7
clone_size: -
cdr3_aa: CASRRSASYEQYF
cdr3_nt: TGTGCCAGCAGGAGAAGTGCCTCCTACGAGCAGTACTTC

v_call: TRBV7-6
d_call: -
j_call: TRBJ1-3
clone_size: -
cdr3_aa: CASSLVGETGNTIYF
cdr3_nt: TGTGCCAGCAGCTTAGTTGGGGAGACTGGAAACACCATATATTTT

v_call: TRBV5-6
d_call: -
j_call: TRBJ2-2
clone_size: -
cdr3_aa: CASSPYTGELFF
cdr3_nt: TGTGCCAGCAGCCCGTACACCGGGGAGCTGTTTTTT

v_call: TRBV18
d_call: TRBD1
j_call: TRBJ1-5
clone_size: few
cdr3_aa: CASSPTGQGGVGPNQPQHF
cdr3_nt: TGTGCCAGCTCACCGACCGGACAGGGAGGGGTTGGGCCCAATCAGCCCCAGCATTTT

v_call: TRBV5-1
d_call: -
j_call: TRBJ2-3
clone_size: -
cdr3_aa: CASSPRASPDTQYF
cdr3_nt: TGCGCCAGCAGCCCGCGGGCAAGTCCAGATACGCAGTATTTT

v_call: TRBV27
d_call: -
j_call: TRBJ1-1
clone_size: -
cdr3_aa: CASSSRGALAEAFF
cdr3_nt: TGTGCCAGCAGTTCGCGGGGGGCTTTGGCTGAAGCTTTCTTT

v_call: TRBV28
d_call: TRBD1
j_call: TRBJ2-5
clone_size: once
cdr3_aa: CASSLDRGLETQYF
cdr3_nt: TGTGCCAGCAGTTTGGACAGGGGGTTAGAGACCCAGTACTTC

v_call: TRBV19
d_call: TRBD2
j_call: TRBJ2-3
clone_size: once
cdr3_aa: CASSISRRLAGGSSTDTQYF
cdr3_nt: TGTGCCAGTAGTATAAGTAGGCGGCTAGCGGGGGGTTCTAGCACAGATACGCAGTATTTT

v_call: TRBV19
d_call: -
j_call: TRBJ1-5
clone_size: -
cdr3_aa: CASSIDLGGDQPQHF
cdr3_nt: TGTGCCAGTAGTATAGATCTTGGGGGGGATCAGCCCCAGCATTTT

v_call: TRBV2
d_call: TRBD2
j_call: TRBJ2-1
clone_size: few
cdr3_aa: CASRGTSGGPRRHNEQFF
cdr3_nt: TGTGCCAGCAGGGGGACTAGCGGGGGGCCGCGACGACACAATGAGCAGTTCTTC

v_call: TRBV18
d_call: TRBD1
j_call: TRBJ1-3
clone_size: few
cdr3_aa: CASSPPSRTGVNTIYF
cdr3_nt: TGTGCCAGCTCACCACCCTCGAGAACAGGGGTGAACACCATATATTTT

v_call: TRBV6-5
d_call: TRBD2
j_call: TRBJ2-7
clone_size: few
cdr3_aa: CASSSGGSYEQYF
cdr3_nt: TGTGCCAGCAGTTCGGGGGGGTCCTACGAGCAGTACTTC

v_call: TRBV6-5
d_call: -
j_call: TRBJ1-2
clone_size: -
cdr3_aa: CASSPPWARYGYTF
cdr3_nt: TGTGCCAGCAGCCCTCCGTGGGCCAGATATGGCTACACCTTC

v_call: TRBV5-1
d_call: TRBD1
j_call: TRBJ1-3
clone_size: -
cdr3_aa: CASSSAVQDRGNTIYF
cdr3_nt: TGCGCCAGCAGCTCCGCCGTACAGGACAGGGGGAACACCATATATTTT

v_call: TRBV27
d_call: TRBD1
j_call: TRBJ2-1
clone_size: once
cdr3_aa: CASSPVDRVEQFF
cdr3_nt: TGTGCCAGCAGTCCGGTGGACAGGGTTGAGCAGTTCTTC